This T cell receptor (beta chain) was captured by sequencing in a study of blood T cell repertoires in COVID-19 (dated by TCRdb to 2019 to 2021). With respect to the entire study: The collaborator samples originated in the United States, Italy and Spain and spanned the acute and convalescent phases of COVID-19. The samples were drawn from two sources: the first 160 participants of the ongoing ImmuneRACE study, and some 1,300 subjects contributed by 6 global collaborators. The repertoires were released in a freely available public database meant as a resource for research on the immune response to SARS-CoV-2. Deeply sampled blood TCRbeta repertoires from subjects exposed to, actively infected with, or recovered from COVID-19 were included in the dataset. Nearly every sample came with metadata listing a de-identified subject ID, COVID-19 status, age in years and sex. The prospective study material was composed of cDNA or gDNA derived from T cells, B-cell-depleted T cells, or PBMCs. Where available, HLA class I and class II types were taken from metadata supplied by the sample provider and were not determined by assay-based typing.

The full study reports these points: Clinical and demographic metadata were provided uncurated, with the amount varying by source and participant.

TCRbeta CDR3 regions were amplified from genomic DNA using the immunoSEQ Assay, a bias-controlled multiplex PCR. Under the source paper's analysis protocol: The number of nucleated cells in each sample was estimated from the amplification of reference gene primers within the assay. To quantify the absolute abundance of each unique TCRbeta CDR3 rearrangement, sequence reads were collapsed and filtered. For each sample, productive Simpson clonality was calculated as the square root of Simpson's diversity index across productive rearrangements. TCRdb provides this immuneACCESS table in a form limited to in-frame rearrangements. Some clones are lacking; in checked studies, under half of them reflect an unresolved V gene, and why the rest are absent is not known. V, J and clone size were drawn from that table, and D and trimming were deduced from the DNA. The sample yields roughly 440,000 clones; around 88% were counted once. Of the sample, around 12% falls within the top ten clones.

One collaborating source in Seattle enrolled patients while the patients were actively infected and followed the patients over time throughout the course of disease. Whole blood was collected in K2EDTA tubes by collaborating institutions according to the institutions' own protocols. For TCRbeta analysis, collaborators shipped samples in one of three forms: frozen whole blood, isolated PBMCs, or DNA extracted from either of those sample types. To note about this clone: Its antigen is currently not known. No clone much larger than this one lies a single base away; base qualities are absent.

The sample taken for sequencing was peripheral blood. This receptor was identified in a woman aged 50 to 60 with COVID-19, enrolled during active disease.

The CDR3 here reads CASSGTGVGEQYF. The base sequence is TGCGCCAGCAGTGGGACAGGGGTAGGCGAGCAGTACTTC. Recombination connected TRBV10-2 to TRBJ2-7; the central 9 bases match TRBD1. The germline V end is reduced by 4 bases and the J end by 6 bases; junction bases left unmatched: 4. The CDR3 starts with the cysteine, ends with the phenylalanine, and has 13 residues. The entry retains the CDR3 DNA only, 39 bases that are in frame from base 1. In the germline V gene, CDR1 corresponds to WSHSY and CDR2 to SAAADI.